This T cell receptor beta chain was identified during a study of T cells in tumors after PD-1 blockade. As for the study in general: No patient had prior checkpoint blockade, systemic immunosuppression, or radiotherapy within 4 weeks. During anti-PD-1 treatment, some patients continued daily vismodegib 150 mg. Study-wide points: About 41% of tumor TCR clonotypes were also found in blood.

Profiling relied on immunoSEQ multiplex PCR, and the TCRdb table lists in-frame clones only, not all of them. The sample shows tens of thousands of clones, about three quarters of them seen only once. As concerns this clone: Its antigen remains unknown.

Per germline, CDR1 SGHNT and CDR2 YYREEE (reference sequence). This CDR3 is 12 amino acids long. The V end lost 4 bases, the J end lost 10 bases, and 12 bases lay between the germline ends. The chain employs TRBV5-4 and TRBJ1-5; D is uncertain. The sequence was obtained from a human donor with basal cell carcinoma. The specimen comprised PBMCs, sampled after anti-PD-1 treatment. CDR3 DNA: TGTGCCAGCAGCGATGGAGTAAGACCCCAGCATTTT. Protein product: CASSDGVRPQHF.